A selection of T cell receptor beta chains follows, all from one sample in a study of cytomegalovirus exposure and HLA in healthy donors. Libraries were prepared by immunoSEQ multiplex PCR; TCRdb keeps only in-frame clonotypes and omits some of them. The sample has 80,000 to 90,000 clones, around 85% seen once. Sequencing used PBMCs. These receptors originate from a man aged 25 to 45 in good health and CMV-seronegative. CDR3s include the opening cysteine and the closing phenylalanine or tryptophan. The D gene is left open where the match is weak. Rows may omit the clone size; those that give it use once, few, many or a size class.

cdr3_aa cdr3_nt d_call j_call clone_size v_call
CAGGPEVETQYF TGTGCCGGGGGCCCCGAGGTAGAGACCCAGTACTTC NA TRBJ2-5 few TRBV2
CAWNSRGTNEKLFF TGTGCCTGGAACTCACGGGGGACCAATGAAAAACTGTTTTTT NA TRBJ1-4 NA TRBV30
CSVDSAYEQYF TGCAGCGTTGATAGTGCCTACGAGCAGTACTTC NA TRBJ2-7 NA TRBV29-1
CASSPLPRQIHSNQPQHF TGTGCCAGCAGCCCCTTACCGCGACAAATACATAGCAATCAGCCCCAGCATTTT NA TRBJ1-5 NA TRBV27
CAISESPQGTGNTIYF TGTGCCATCAGTGAGTCCCCACAGGGTACCGGAAACACCATATATTTT NA TRBJ1-3 NA TRBV10-3
CASSEVSGGKGYEQYF TGTGCCAGCAGCGAGGTATCCGGGGGGAAGGGCTACGAGCAGTACTTC TRBD2 TRBJ2-7 NA TRBV11-3
CASSRGRLGGETQYF TGTGCCAGCAGCCGAGGACGACTCGGAGGAGAGACCCAGTACTTC NA TRBJ2-5 NA TRBV13
CAWSVFVKGLKIGYTF TGTGCCTGGAGTGTATTTGTTAAGGGGTTGAAGATCGGCTACACCTTC NA TRBJ1-2 NA TRBV30
CASSPGQFSYEQYF TGTGCCAGTAGTCCTGGACAGTTCTCCTACGAGCAGTACTTC NA TRBJ2-7 NA TRBV19
CASTEDRPRNEQFF TGCGCCAGCACCGAGGATAGACCGCGGAATGAGCAGTTCTTC NA TRBJ2-1 few TRBV5-1
CASGTQGDTGELFF TGTGCCAGCGGTACCCAGGGGGACACCGGGGAGCTGTTTTTT TRBD1 TRBJ2-2 NA TRBV6-1
CASSPGTLVSGNTIYF TGTGCCAGCAGTCCCGGGACACTCGTCTCTGGAAACACCATATATTTT NA TRBJ1-3 NA TRBV5-8
CASSLNQYEQYF TGCGCCAGCAGCTTGAATCAGTACGAGCAGTACTTC NA TRBJ2-7 once TRBV5-1
CASSISGGQPQHF TGTGCCAGTAGTATATCAGGGGGTCAGCCCCAGCATTTT TRBD1 TRBJ1-5 NA TRBV19
CATIKQADRSTDTQYF TGTGCCACGATCAAGCAGGCCGACCGCTCCACAGATACGCAGTATTTT NA TRBJ2-3 once TRBV10-3
CASRLAGGPNYEQYF TGTGCCAGCAGATTAGCGGGGGGGCCGAACTACGAGCAGTACTTC TRBD2 TRBJ2-7 NA TRBV28
CASSPPVSRGHAGTEAFF TGTGCCAGCTCACCACCGGTTTCCAGGGGGCACGCGGGTACTGAAGCTTTCTTT TRBD1 TRBJ1-1 NA TRBV18
CASKGQAGQPQHF TGTGCCAGCAAGGGGCAGGCGGGGCAGCCCCAGCATTTT NA TRBJ1-5 medium-sized TRBV2
CASSRAGQGFEAFF TGTGCCAGCAGTCGCGCGGGACAGGGATTTGAAGCTTTCTTT TRBD1 TRBJ1-1 NA TRBV28
CASSQIIDRGPYEQYF TGCGCCAGCAGCCAAATTATCGACAGGGGACCCTACGAGCAGTACTTC TRBD1 TRBJ2-7 NA TRBV4-1
CSVEEQENTGELFF TGCAGCGTTGAAGAACAGGAGAACACCGGGGAGCTGTTTTTT NA TRBJ2-2 NA TRBV29-1
CATQGNGELFF TGTGCCACACAGGGGAACGGGGAGCTGTTTTTT TRBD1 TRBJ2-2 NA TRBV28
CASRTTGAMNTEAFF TGTGCCAGCAGAACTACAGGGGCGATGAACACTGAAGCTTTCTTT TRBD1 TRBJ1-1 once TRBV6-1
CASSVLGGQETQYF TGTGCCAGCAGCGTATTAGGCGGCCAAGAGACCCAGTACTTC NA TRBJ2-5 NA TRBV9
CASRGPGGGYTF TGTGCCAGCAGGGGACCGGGAGGCGGCTACACCTTC NA TRBJ1-2 NA TRBV6-5
CSVVHAGAAGEQYF TGCAGCGTTGTTCACGCAGGGGCCGCAGGGGAGCAGTACTTC NA TRBJ2-7 once TRBV29-1
CASSWTVMVGVTEAFF TGTGCCAGCAGTTGGACGGTCATGGTCGGGGTCACTGAAGCTTTCTTT NA TRBJ1-1 few TRBV6-5
CASSYSPGGYYGYTF TGTGCCAGCAGTTACTCCCCAGGGGGGTACTATGGCTACACCTTC TRBD1 TRBJ1-2 NA TRBV6-5
CALSEGYGYTF TGTGCCCTTTCCGAGGGCTATGGCTACACCTTC NA TRBJ1-2 NA TRBV10-3
CASSLRYSNQPRHF TGTGCCAGCAGTTTAAGGTATAGCAATCAGCCCCGGCATTTT NA TRBJ1-5 NA TRBV2
CASSPRGDEGEKLFF TGTGCCAGCTCACCACGGGGAGACGAAGGTGAAAAACTGTTTTTT NA TRBJ1-4 NA TRBV18
CASSPVRGRISEQYF TGTGCCAGCAGCCCCGTTCGGGGTCGTATATCCGAGCAGTACTTC NA TRBJ2-7 few TRBV6-4